This T cell receptor beta chain was captured in a study of T cell changes during pregnancy in multiple sclerosis. Note on this clone: Other DNA sequences in the same sample also yield this CDR3.

Method: immunoSEQ multiplex PCR; TCRdb's copy keeps in-frame clones and lacks some. Here the sample spans under 70,000 clones, over 90% being singletons. The V gene end was trimmed by 3 bases and the J gene end by 7 bases; junction bases not matched to a gene: 2. Germline CDR1 reads MNHNS; CDR2 reads SASEGT. This CDR3 is built from 13 residues. Sequenced material: CD4+ T cells from peripheral blood mononuclear cells, taken after pregnancy. This chain joins TRBV6-1 and TRBJ1-2; 10 bases align to TRBD1. The TCR sequence derives from a female donor with multiple sclerosis, enrolled in a pregnancy study. The CDR3 here is CASSDRDRGGYTF. The CDR3 DNA follows: TGTGCCAGCAGTGACCGGGACAGGGGTGGCTACACCTTC.